The TCR beta chain under discussion was sequenced for a study of PD-1 blockade in classical Hodgkin lymphoma. As for the study in general: Nivolumab 3 mg/kg was given intravenously every 2 weeks. Study observations and caveats: Baseline diversity was lower in partial responders and progressors than complete responders. Anyone who began nivolumab under 1 year after ASCT was excluded.

Comments on this clone: The antigen remains undetermined.

Trimming took 6 bases from V and 6 from J, leaving 14 bases between them. The CDR3 contains 13 residues. The germline CDR1 and CDR2 sequences are MNHNS and SASEGT. TCRdb keeps only in-frame clones here, not all; method: immunoSEQ multiplex PCR. The table shows some 39,000 clones, with almost 90% occurring only once. With no exception, relapse followed autologous stem cell transplantation in all patients, and brentuximab vedotin exposure varied. Specimen: peripheral blood mononuclear cells (PBMCs), collected at baseline. The chain couples TRBV6-1 to TRBJ1-2, with a tentative D call TRBD1 (5 bases). This clonotype was obtained from a human donor with classical Hodgkin lymphoma. The DNA for the CDR3 is TGTGCCAGCAGCCTCACAGGATCTCATGGCTACACCTTC. Encoded protein: CASSLTGSHGYTF.